One sample yielded the 10 T cell receptor beta chains listed below, sequenced in a study of cytomegalovirus exposure and HLA in healthy donors. The PCR employed 60 Vbeta primers together with 13 Jbeta primers. Only in-frame clones appear in the TCRdb table, and some are missing; sequencing was by immunoSEQ multiplex PCR. The profile shows 50,000 to 70,000 clones, 77% of them singletons. The source material was PBMCs. All receptors derive from a female donor in good health and CMV-seronegative.

This chain's CDR3 is CAISESGNEQFF. DNA for the CDR3: TGTGCCATCAGTGAATCGGGAAATGAGCAGTTCTTC. The rearrangement links TRBV10-3 to TRBJ2-1; D may be TRBD2 (5 bases). The CDR3 has 12 residues. From germline, CDR1 is ENHRY and CDR2 SYGVKD. The V end lost 3 bases, the J end lost 7 bases, and 7 bases lay between the germline ends.

The chain carries TRBV7-2 and TRBJ2-3; 14 bases line up with TRBD2. CDR3 length: 17 amino acids. Trimming at V came to 6 bases and at J to 2 bases, leaving 7 bases not matched to a gene. CDR1 is SGHTA and CDR2 is FQGNSA in the germline V gene. Here the CDR3 reads CASSSRLAGGVTDTQYF. The CDR3 DNA sequence: TGTGCCAGCAGTTCCAGACTAGCGGGGGGGGTCACAGATACGCAGTATTTT.

V and J are TRBV27 and TRBJ1-2; 8 bases match TRBD1. Losses at the gene ends were 5 bases for V and 4 bases for J; bases not matched to a gene: 6. The CDR3 runs to 14 residues. CDR1 and CDR2 from the germline V gene are MNHEY and SMNVEV (reference sequence). This CDR3 is CASSPTGAGYGYTF. CDR3 sequence (DNA): TGTGCCAGCAGTCCGACAGGGGCTGGCTATGGCTACACCTTC.

The chain combines TRBV10-3 with TRBJ2-5, with TRBD1 identical over 8 bases. There are 13 residues in the CDR3. Germline trimming cut 4 bases from V and 5 bases from J; bases unmatched to any gene: 3. Per the germline V gene, CDR1 is ENHRY and CDR2 is SYGVKD. In nucleotides, the CDR3 is TGTGCCATCAGTGGGACAGGGACTGAGACCCAGTACTTC. It codes for CAISGTGTETQYF.

This rearrangement joins TRBV27 to TRBJ2-5; the D gene is possibly TRBD1 (6 bases). Near its end, the DNA agrees better with TRBJ2-7, so the J call may be wrong. The CDR3 extends over 14 amino acids. Germline-derived CDR1 and CDR2 are MNHEY and SMNVEV (reference sequence). The CDR3, as DNA: TGTGCCAGCGGCCCTTGGGGGCCACTATACGAGCAGTACTTC. Its translation: CASGPWGPLYEQYF.

The chain is built from TRBV2 and TRBJ2-2; D unresolved. Trimming took off 0 bases at V and 2 bases at J, with 4 bases between the two ends. Germline V gene lookup returns CDR1 SNHLY and CDR2 FYNNEI. This CDR3 has 14 amino acids. The CDR3 reads CASSEALNTGELFF. For the CDR3, the DNA is TGTGCCAGCAGTGAAGCCCTAAACACCGGGGAGCTGTTTTTT.

The V gene is TRBV7-3, the J gene TRBJ2-1; TRBD2 matches at 8 bases. The junction had 19 bases not matched to a gene; V was cut back by 2 bases and J by 7 bases. The CDR3 covers 19 residues. CDR1 is SGHTA and CDR2 is FQGTGA in the germline V gene. The DNA of the CDR3 is TGTGCCAGCAGCTTATTCGGCGGGGTATCGGGGGGGCCGATGAATGAGCAGTTCTTC. Protein sequence: CASSLFGGVSGGPMNEQFF.

This chain links TRBV28 with TRBJ1-5; 8 bases align to TRBD1. Germline V gene data show CDR1 as MDHEN and CDR2 as SYDVKM. The CDR3 is made up of 14 amino acids. V lost 5 bases and J lost 7; bases outside the gene matches: 7. The CDR3, as DNA: TGTGCCAGCAGTCCGGACAGGGTCACACAGCCCCAGCATTTT. Amino acids: CASSPDRVTQPQHF.

There are a few counts of this clone. The chain is built from TRBV28 and TRBJ2-3; the D gene is possibly TRBD2 (6 bases). The germline CDR1 and CDR2 sequences are MDHEN and SYDVKM. V lost 3 bases and J lost 4, with 14 bases in between. This CDR3 is built from 15 residues. In DNA, the CDR3 is TGTGCCAGCAGTTTTCCCGGGAGTTTATCAGATACGCAGTATTTT. Its translation is CASSFPGSLSDTQYF.

This sequence joins TRBV19 and TRBJ1-5; no firm D call. V was shortened by 10 bases and J by 0 bases, with 13 bases between the two germline ends. This CDR3 comprises 14 residues. CDR1 is LNHDA, CDR2 SQIVND, per germline (reference sequence). CDR3 nucleotides: TGTGCCACTGACACGGGGTATAGCAATCAGCCCCAGCATTTT. Translating it yields CATDTGYSNQPQHF.